The present T cell receptor (beta chain) was sequenced within a study of OX40 agonist ivuxolimab in advanced cancers. The table came from immunoSEQ multiplex PCR; TCRdb's copy has only in-frame clones and leaves some out. Of more than 55,000 clones in the sample, about 90% were seen once. The source was CD4+ or CD8+ T cells sorted from blood, collected in a trial of the OX40 agonist ivuxolimab. The TCR originated in an adult with an advanced solid tumor such as melanoma, head and neck, liver or kidney cancer.

CDR3 sequence (DNA): TGTGCCAGCAGTTATGCCCCGGGCAGAGGGAATGAAAAACTGTTTTTT. Protein: CASSYAPGRGNEKLFF. This rearrangement joins TRBV27 to TRBJ1-4; the D is unclear. This CDR3 has 16 amino acids. Germline V gene lookup returns CDR1 MNHEY and CDR2 SMNVEV (reference sequence). The V end lost 4 bases, the J end lost 5 bases, and 17 bases lay between the germline ends.